This is a list of T cell receptor beta chains from one sample in a study of cytomegalovirus exposure and HLA in healthy donors. Generated by immunoSEQ multiplex PCR, the TCRdb table keeps only in-frame clones and is missing some. This table holds 100,000 to 150,000 clones. Sequencing was carried out using PBMCs. These receptors originate from a middle-aged woman in good health and CMV-seropositive. Both conserved end residues are part of each CDR3. The D gene is left open where the match is weak.

D gene | J gene | V gene | CDR3 protein | CDR3 DNA
TRBD1 | TRBJ1-1 | TRBV19 | CATLDRGGRTEAFF | TGTGCCACCCTGGACAGGGGAGGTCGAACTGAAGCTTTCTTT
TRBD1 | TRBJ1-2 | TRBV6-5 | CASSYSTTGGGYTF | TGTGCCAGCAGTTACTCGACCACAGGGGGTGGCTACACCTTC
. | TRBJ2-7 | TRBV14 | CASSQAPRNEQYF | TGTGCCAGCAGCCAAGCCCCTAGGAACGAGCAGTACTTC
. | TRBJ2-4 | TRBV11-2 | CASSLVGGIGGNIQYF | TGTGCCAGCAGCTTAGTAGGCGGGATAGGAGGAAACATTCAGTACTTC
TRBD1 | TRBJ2-2 | TRBV7-2 | CASSTDREGGELFF | TGTGCCAGCAGCACCGACAGGGAAGGCGGGGAGCTGTTTTTT
TRBD2 | TRBJ2-1 | TRBV7-3 | CASSSGLLAGVRNEQFF | TGTGCCAGCAGCTCCGGCTTACTAGCGGGAGTTAGGAATGAGCAGTTCTTC
. | TRBJ2-1 | TRBV27 | CASRDGGTDEQFF | TGTGCCAGTCGGGATGGCGGCACCGATGAGCAGTTCTTC
. | TRBJ2-5 | TRBV7-8 | CASSPSGAQETQYF | TGTGCCAGCAGCCCCTCGGGAGCCCAAGAGACCCAGTACTTC
. | TRBJ1-4 | TRBV2 | CASSEQLLKLFF | TGTGCCAGCAGTGAACAACTACTAAAACTGTTTTTT
TRBD2 | TRBJ2-2 | TRBV4-1 | CASSQGGLAENTGELFF | TGCGCCAGCAGCCAAGGCGGACTAGCGGAAAACACCGGGGAGCTGTTTTTT
TRBD1 | TRBJ2-7 | TRBV29-1 | CSVGGQESFEQYF | TGCAGCGTCGGGGGACAGGAGAGTTTCGAGCAGTACTTC
TRBD1 | TRBJ1-5 | TRBV7-9 | CASSMTGGGGQPQHF | TGTGCCAGCAGCATGACAGGGGGCGGGGGTCAGCCCCAGCATTTT
TRBD2 | TRBJ2-1 | TRBV7-3 | CASSGTSGYNEQFF | TGTGCCAGCAGCGGGACTAGCGGGTACAATGAGCAGTTCTTC
. | TRBJ1-4 | TRBV29-1 | CSVESGEGNEKLFF | TGCAGCGTTGAAAGCGGGGAGGGCAATGAAAAACTGTTTTTT
. | TRBJ2-7 | TRBV10-3 | CAISESWREGEQYF | TGTGCCATCAGTGAGTCGTGGCGGGAAGGCGAGCAGTACTTC
TRBD2 | TRBJ2-4 | TRBV18 | CASSPNSGPGLAVKLAKNIQYF | TGTGCCAGCTCACCAAACTCGGGACCCGGACTAGCTGTGAAGCTAGCCAAAAACATTCAGTACTTC
. | TRBJ2-5 | TRBV19 | CASSRRGETQYF | TGTGCCAGTAGTCGACGAGGGGAGACCCAGTACTTC
TRBD1 | TRBJ2-7 | TRBV5-4 | CASSYKTGTGYEQYF | TGTGCCAGCAGCTATAAAACCGGGACAGGCTACGAGCAGTACTTC
TRBD1 | TRBJ2-3 | TRBV5-6 | CASSFGTGHTDTQYF | TGTGCCAGCAGCTTTGGGACAGGACACACAGATACGCAGTATTTT
. | TRBJ2-7 | TRBV30 | CAWSSGTPYEQYF | TGTGCCTGGAGTAGCGGTACCCCCTACGAGCAGTACTTC
. | TRBJ2-7 | TRBV28 | CASSRDKSYEQYF | TGTGCCAGCAGTCGTGACAAGTCCTACGAGCAGTACTTC
. | TRBJ2-1 | TRBV5-1 | CASSLASYNEQFF | TGCGCCAGCAGCTTGGCGTCCTACAATGAGCAGTTCTTC
TRBD2 | TRBJ2-1 | TRBV6-6 | CASVAGGPMNEQFF | TGTGCCAGCGTCGCGGGAGGGCCGATGAATGAGCAGTTCTTC
TRBD1 | TRBJ2-1 | TRBV9 | CASSATGNEQFF | TGTGCCAGCAGCGCGACAGGGAATGAGCAGTTCTTC
TRBD2 | TRBJ2-3 | TRBV27 | CASSTGLGVADTQYF | TGTGCCAGCAGTACGGGACTAGGCGTCGCAGATACGCAGTATTTT
. | TRBJ2-7 | TRBV6-6 | CASTRVKTVSFYEQYF | TGTGCCAGCACCAGGGTCAAAACTGTCTCCTTTTACGAGCAGTACTTC
TRBD2 | TRBJ2-7 | TRBV6-1 | CASSDYARTSGRGGEQYF | TGTGCCAGCAGTGATTACGCCCGGACTAGCGGGAGGGGGGGCGAGCAGTACTTC
. | TRBJ1-5 | TRBV2 | CASRGQSDQPQHF | TGTGCCAGCAGAGGACAGTCAGATCAGCCCCAGCATTTT